These 4 T cell receptor beta chains were sequenced from one sample in a study of vaccination and CD4 T cells after COVID-19. With the Oncomine TCR Beta short-read assay, DNA from cultured CD4+ T cells was sequenced. TCRdb called the PCR reads again in MiXCR, with one record for every CDR3 protein. The repertoire includes several thousand distinct CDR3 sequences, around 50% of them detected once, and around 22% sits in the top ten. The antigens for these receptors are not known. Noted treatment: roughly 10-day PBMC culture with coronavirus spike peptide pools or control peptides (ViraFEST assay). Researchers collected the unexposed donor's CD4+ T cells before the COVID-19 pandemic (2011-2018). Sequenced material: CD4+ T cells from blood, cultured in vitro. These receptors came from a human donor in good health.

This clonotype was seen only a few times. The rearrangement joins TRBV4-1 to TRBJ2-3; D remains ambiguous. This CDR3 comprises 15 residues. The germline CDR1 and CDR2 sequences are MGHRA and YSYEKL. Trimming cost V 3 bases and J 0 bases, with 10 bases left between them. The CDR3 here is CASSQQTTSTDTQYF. The CDR3 nucleotides are TGCGCCAGCAGCCAGCAAACCACTAGCACAGATACGCAGTATTTT.

The chain combines TRBV11-2 with TRBJ2-7, with TRBD1 as a possible D gene (5 bases). This CDR3 comprises 14 residues. Trimming cost V 5 bases and J 5 bases, with 16 bases left between them. Per the germline V gene, CDR1 is SGHAT and CDR2 is FQNNGV. DNA for the CDR3: TGTGCCAGCAGCCTAATTAGAGACAGCCACGAGCAGTACTTC. This codes for CASSLIRDSHEQYF.

The chain couples TRBV21-1 to TRBJ2-4; TRBD2, the D gene given by the table, was not confirmed from the DNA. TRBV21-1 is given as a pseudogene. This CDR3 contains 17 residues. CDR3 bases: TGTGCCAGCCCCCGGGCCCCCCCGTGCGGACGTGGAAACATTCAGTACTTC. Protein: CASPRAPPCGRGNIQYF.

This chain uses TRBV28 with TRBJ2-2; 15 nucleotides match TRBD2. The germline V gene has CDR1 MDHEN and CDR2 SYDVKM. The V and J ends lost 6 bases and 6 bases, in that order; junction bases with no gene match: 5. This CDR3 has 16 amino acids. CDR3 sequence: CASRPGLAGGAGELFF. The CDR3 bases are TGTGCCAGCAGGCCGGGACTAGCGGGGGGTGCCGGGGAGCTGTTTTTT.